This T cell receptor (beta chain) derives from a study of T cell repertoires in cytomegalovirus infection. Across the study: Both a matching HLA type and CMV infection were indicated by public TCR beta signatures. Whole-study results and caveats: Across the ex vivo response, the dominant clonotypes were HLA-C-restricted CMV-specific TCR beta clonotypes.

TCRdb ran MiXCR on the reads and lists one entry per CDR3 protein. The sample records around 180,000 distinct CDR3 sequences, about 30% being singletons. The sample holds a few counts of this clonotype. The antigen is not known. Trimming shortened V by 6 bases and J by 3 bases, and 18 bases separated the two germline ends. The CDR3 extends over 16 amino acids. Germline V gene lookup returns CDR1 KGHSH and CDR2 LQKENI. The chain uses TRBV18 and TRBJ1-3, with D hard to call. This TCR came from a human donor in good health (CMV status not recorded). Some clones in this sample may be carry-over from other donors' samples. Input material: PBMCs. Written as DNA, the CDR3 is TGTGCCAGCTCTCCCGAACCTAACAGCCTTGGAAACACCATATATTTT. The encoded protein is CASSPEPNSLGNTIYF. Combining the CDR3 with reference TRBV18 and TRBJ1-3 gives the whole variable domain NAGVMQNPRHLVRRRGQEARLRCSPMKGHSHVYWYRQLPEEGLKFMVYLQKENIIDESGMPKERFSAEFPKEGPSILRIQQVVRGDSAAYFCASSPEPNSLGNTIYFGEGSWLTVV.